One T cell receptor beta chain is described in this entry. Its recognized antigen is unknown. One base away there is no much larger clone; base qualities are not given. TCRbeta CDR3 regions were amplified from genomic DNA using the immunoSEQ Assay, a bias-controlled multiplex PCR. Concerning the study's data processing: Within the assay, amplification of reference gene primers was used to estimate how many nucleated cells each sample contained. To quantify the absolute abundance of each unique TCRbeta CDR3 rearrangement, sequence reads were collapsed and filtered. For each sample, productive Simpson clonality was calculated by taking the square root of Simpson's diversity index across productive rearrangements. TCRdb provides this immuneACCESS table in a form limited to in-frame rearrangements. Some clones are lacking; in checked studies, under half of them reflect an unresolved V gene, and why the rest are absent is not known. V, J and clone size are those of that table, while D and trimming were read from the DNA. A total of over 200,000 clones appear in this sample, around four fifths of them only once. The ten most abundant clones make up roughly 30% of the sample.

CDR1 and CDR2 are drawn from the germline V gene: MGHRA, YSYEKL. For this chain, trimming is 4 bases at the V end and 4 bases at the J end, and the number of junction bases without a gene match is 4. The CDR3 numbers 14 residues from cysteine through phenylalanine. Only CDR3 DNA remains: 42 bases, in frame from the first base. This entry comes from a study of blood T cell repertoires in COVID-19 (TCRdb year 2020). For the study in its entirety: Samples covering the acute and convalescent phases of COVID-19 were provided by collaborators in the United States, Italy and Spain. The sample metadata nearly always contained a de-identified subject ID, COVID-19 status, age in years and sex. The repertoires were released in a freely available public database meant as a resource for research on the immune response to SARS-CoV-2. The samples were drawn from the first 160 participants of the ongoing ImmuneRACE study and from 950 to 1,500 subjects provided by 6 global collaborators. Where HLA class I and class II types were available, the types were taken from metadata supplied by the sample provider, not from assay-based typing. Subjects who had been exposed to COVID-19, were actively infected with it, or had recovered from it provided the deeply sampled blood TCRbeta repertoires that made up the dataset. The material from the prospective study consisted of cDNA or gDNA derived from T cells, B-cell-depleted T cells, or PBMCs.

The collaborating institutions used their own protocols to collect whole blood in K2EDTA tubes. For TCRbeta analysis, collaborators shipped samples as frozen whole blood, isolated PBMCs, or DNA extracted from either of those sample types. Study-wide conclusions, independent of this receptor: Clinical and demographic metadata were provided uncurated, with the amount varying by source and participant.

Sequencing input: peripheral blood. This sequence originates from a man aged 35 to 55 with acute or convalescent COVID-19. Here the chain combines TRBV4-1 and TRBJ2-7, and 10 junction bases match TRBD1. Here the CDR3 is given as CASSRPGQGYEQYF. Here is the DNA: TGCGCCAGCAGCCGCCCGGGACAGGGGTACGAGCAGTACTTC.